This T cell receptor (beta chain) is drawn from a study of cytomegalovirus exposure and HLA in healthy donors (dated by TCRdb to about 2017). Regarding the research as a whole: According to a later analysis, the 120 validation repertoires were produced on the same platform as the approximately 610 repertoires of the first cohort. The study combined high-throughput TCR immunosequencing, statistical association of individual TCRs with disease status, and machine learning to predict cytomegalovirus infection status. The study aimed to test whether signatures of past pathogen exposure could be identified by cataloging public T cell receptors. Along with the approximately 700-subject first cohort, a separate validation cohort of over a hundred different subjects was used.

The library was generated by the immunoSEQ multiplex PCR assay. The authors' pipeline ran thus. A statistical classification framework was developed to diagnose cytomegalovirus status using the catalog of TCR beta chain sequences. The table was pulled from immuneACCESS by TCRdb, which kept in-frame rearrangements only. Such tables lose some clones; where checked, under half of the loss comes from unresolved V genes, and the rest has no known cause. V, J and clone size derive from that table, while D and trimming were established from the DNA sequence. For this sample there are over 150,000 clones; 65% to 90% appear just once. Under 25% of the sample rests with the top ten. Separate from the roughly 630-subject first cohort, the validation cohort of over 90 subjects was the group to which the donors belonged. To note about this clone: Its antigen is still unknown. No much larger clone exists at a distance of one base, and base qualities are not known.

General findings and caveats noted by the study authors: According to the authors, the approach could potentially be generalized to other disease states and immunological phenotypes. A later analysis lacked HLA typing for the validation cohort, so it scored co-occurrence in that cohort across all 120 repertoires. A few of the identified cytomegalovirus-associated TCR beta chains were confirmed in vitro to be specific for cytomegalovirus antigens. A later analysis found that TCRs clustered in the first cohort also tended to co-occur in the 100 to 150 validation repertoires, with 94% of cluster scores above 0. Across donors, most TCR sequences were observed very rarely, whereas some public TCRs were present in many individuals. A total of some 180 TCR beta chains were listed by the study as associated with cytomegalovirus. The classifier was reported to diagnose cytomegalovirus status with high specificity and sensitivity in both the original cohort and the validation cohort.

CDR1 MNHEY and CDR2 SVGAGI were looked up in the germline V gene. The CDR3 has 15 amino acids, counting the end cysteine and phenylalanine. Only CDR3 DNA is held: 45 bases, read in frame from base 1. Ends trimmed: V by 5 bases, J by 1 base; bases unmatched to a gene: 4. Recombination connected TRBV6-5 to TRBJ1-1; TRBD1 fits 10 bases in the junction. This receptor was identified in a man younger than 35 in good health and CMV-seropositive. The sequencing sample was made of PBMCs. CDR3 protein: CASSTDRGRNTEAFF. The DNA sequence is given as TGTGCCAGCAGTACCGACAGGGGGCGGAACACTGAAGCTTTCTTT.